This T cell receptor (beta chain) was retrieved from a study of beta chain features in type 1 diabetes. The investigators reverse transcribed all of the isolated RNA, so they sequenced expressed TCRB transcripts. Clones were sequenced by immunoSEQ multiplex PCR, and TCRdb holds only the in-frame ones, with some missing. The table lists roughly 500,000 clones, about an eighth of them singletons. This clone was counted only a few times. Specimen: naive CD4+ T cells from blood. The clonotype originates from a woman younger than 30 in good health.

The CDR3 reads CASSLAAGRARETQYF. In DNA form, the CDR3 reads TGTGCCAGCAGCTTGGCCGCGGGGAGAGCGCGAGAGACCCAGTACTTC. The J gene is TRBJ2-5, the V gene TRBV5-4; TRBD2 might be the D (6 bases). V lost 0 bases to trimming and J lost 4 bases, with 16 bases between them. Germline loops: CDR1 SGHNT, CDR2 YYREEE (reference sequence). CDR3 length: 16 residues. The full variable domain, completed using reference TRBV5-4 and TRBJ2-5, is ETGVTQSPTHLIKTRGQQVTLRCSSQSGHNTVSWYQQALGQGPQFIFQYYREEENGRGNFPPRFSGLQFPNYSSELNVNALELDDSALYLCASSLAAGRARETQYFGPGTRLLVL.